The clone carrying this T cell receptor (beta chain) appeared many times. What it binds is not known. The data are from a study of identical twins. Broader study findings: Analyses based on zero insertions could be partly confounded by invariant MAIT and iNKT cells. It was out-of-frame TCR alpha sharing in monozygotic twins that models underestimated.

A universal primer site was incorporated via template switching, and the cDNA contained unique molecular identifiers. MiXCR was run by TCRdb on the 5' RACE reads, yielding one entry per CDR3 protein. Of 100,000 to 110,000 distinct CDR3 sequences listed, less than 6.5% were seen once; the top ten hold 12%. J gave up 2 bases and V 4 bases, and 7 bases lay outside the gene matches. Per the germline V gene, CDR1 is DFQATT and CDR2 is SNEGSKA (reference sequence). The CDR3 has 14 amino acids. J is TRBJ2-7 and V is TRBV20-1; 8 bases fit TRBD2. The TCR originated in a woman in her forties or fifties in good health. Sequencing input: memory T cells sorted from blood. As DNA, the CDR3 is TGCAGTGCTACCGAGACCGGGGGGGCCTACGAGCAGTACTTC. Its translation: CSATETGGAYEQYF.